This record concerns one T cell receptor (beta chain) sequence. Authors' data handling: Reference gene primer amplification in the assay estimated nucleated cell counts. The protocol was immunoSEQ multiplex PCR, while the TCRdb copy is restricted to in-frame clones and leaves out a portion. V, J and clone size were drawn from that table, and D and trimming were deduced from the DNA. The repertoire holds about 260,000 clones, with about 87% as singletons. The data were obtained in a study of blood T cell repertoires in COVID-19. Background on the study: Sites across the United States, Italy and Spain contributed samples from acute and convalescent COVID-19. PBMCs, B-cell-depleted T cells, or T cells were the source of the cDNA or gDNA that made up the material.

Trimming removed 0 bases from V and 0 bases from J, with 10 bases in between. The CDR3 runs 15 residues. The germline V gene has CDR1 GTSNPN and CDR2 SVGIG (reference sequence). The sequence came from a man between 60 and 70 years old who had recovered from COVID-19. The sample consisted of peripheral blood. The chain links TRBV30 to TRBJ2-3; D might be TRBD1 (5 bases). CDR3 nucleotide sequence: TGTGCCTGGAGTGTCGGCAGGGCTAGCACAGATACGCAGTATTTT. Translation gives CAWSVGRASTDTQYF.